Listed below are T cell receptor beta chains from one sample, sequenced in a study of blood T cell repertoires in COVID-19. TCRdb's table, derived via immunoSEQ multiplex PCR, lists solely in-frame clones and lacks some. The top ten hold 1.5% to 2% of the sample, which has about 480,000 clones, 88% seen once. Source material: PBMCs or T cells enriched from blood (not recorded which). The source is a woman aged 40 to 49 who had recovered from COVID-19. Each CDR3 is given with its conserved first and last residue. The D gene is left open where the match is weak. Not all rows give a size; the values are once, few, many and, for expanded clones, a class.

j_gene: TRBJ2-1
d_gene: .
v_gene: TRBV27
abundance: .
CDR3nt: TGTGCCAGCAGCCCCCCCTCAGGCCTCTTATACAATGAGCAGTTCTTC
CDR3aa: CASSPPSGLLYNEQFF

j_gene: TRBJ2-3
d_gene: .
v_gene: TRBV5-1
abundance: .
CDR3nt: TGCGCCAGCAGCTCATTAGGGAGAAGTGATACGCAGTATTTT
CDR3aa: CASSSLGRSDTQYF

j_gene: TRBJ1-6
d_gene: .
v_gene: TRBV18
abundance: once
CDR3nt: TGTGCCAGCTCACCACAGGGACTCCAGAATTCACCCCTCCACTTT
CDR3aa: CASSPQGLQNSPLHF

j_gene: TRBJ2-7
d_gene: TRBD1
v_gene: TRBV27
abundance: .
CDR3nt: TGTGCCAGCAGTTTAGGGACAGGGGGCTCCGAGCAGTACTTC
CDR3aa: CASSLGTGGSEQYF

j_gene: TRBJ2-2
d_gene: .
v_gene: TRBV9
abundance: .
CDR3nt: TGTGCCAGCAGCATAGGAAGACAGACGTCGAACACCGGGGAGCTGTTTTTT
CDR3aa: CASSIGRQTSNTGELFF

j_gene: TRBJ1-1
d_gene: TRBD1
v_gene: TRBV7-2
abundance: few
CDR3nt: TGTGCCAGCAGCTTAGCAACCCTCAGGGGGAGTGAAGCTTTCTTT
CDR3aa: CASSLATLRGSEAFF

j_gene: TRBJ1-6
d_gene: .
v_gene: TRBV12-3/TRBV12-4
abundance: .
CDR3nt: TGTGCCAGCAGCAAGGACAGTTATTCACCCCTCCACTTT
CDR3aa: CASSKDSYSPLHF

j_gene: TRBJ2-2
d_gene: .
v_gene: TRBV24-1
abundance: .
CDR3nt: TGTGCCACCAGTGGCCTCACGAGGGGTCAGGGAGGTCCCACCGGGGAGCTGTTTTTT
CDR3aa: CATSGLTRGQGGPTGELFF

j_gene: TRBJ2-7
d_gene: .
v_gene: TRBV5-1
abundance: .
CDR3nt: TGCGCCAGCAGCTTGTCGGGCTACGAGCAGTACTTC
CDR3aa: CASSLSGYEQYF

j_gene: TRBJ2-7
d_gene: .
v_gene: TRBV6-2/TRBV6-3
abundance: .
CDR3nt: TGTGCCAGCAGTTACTCTAACGGACAGATATCCTACGAGCAGTACTTC
CDR3aa: CASSYSNGQISYEQYF

j_gene: TRBJ2-7
d_gene: TRBD1
v_gene: TRBV10-1
abundance: .
CDR3nt: TGCGCCAGCAGTGACCTGGACAGGGGCCACGAGCAGTACTTC
CDR3aa: CASSDLDRGHEQYF

j_gene: TRBJ2-7
d_gene: TRBD1
v_gene: TRBV7-2
abundance: .
CDR3nt: TGTGCCAGCAGCTTAGTTCGGGGGACAGGTAACGAGCAGTACTTC
CDR3aa: CASSLVRGTGNEQYF

j_gene: TRBJ2-2
d_gene: TRBD1
v_gene: TRBV7-9
abundance: .
CDR3nt: TGTGCCAGCAGCCCGGACAGGCTACTCACCGGGGAGCTGTTTTTT
CDR3aa: CASSPDRLLTGELFF

j_gene: TRBJ1-2
d_gene: .
v_gene: TRBV7-8
abundance: .
CDR3nt: TGTGCCAGCAGCCATGACAGACTCTATGGCTACACCTTC
CDR3aa: CASSHDRLYGYTF

j_gene: TRBJ2-7
d_gene: .
v_gene: TRBV29-1
abundance: .
CDR3nt: TGCAGCGTTGTTGGGGGCGATCACTACGAGCAGTACTTC
CDR3aa: CSVVGGDHYEQYF

j_gene: TRBJ1-1
d_gene: TRBD1
v_gene: TRBV6-2/TRBV6-3
abundance: .
CDR3nt: TGTGCCAGCAGTCGTCTGACAGGGGGCACTGAAGCTTTCTTT
CDR3aa: CASSRLTGGTEAFF

j_gene: TRBJ2-7
d_gene: .
v_gene: TRBV4-3
abundance: .
CDR3nt: TGCGCCAGCAGCCAAGATCGAGCGATCTCCTACGAGCAGTACTTC
CDR3aa: CASSQDRAISYEQYF

j_gene: TRBJ1-2
d_gene: .
v_gene: TRBV6-2/TRBV6-3
abundance: .
CDR3nt: TGTGCCAGCAGTTCCCTTGACACCAGGGCGGCCTATGGCTACACCTTC
CDR3aa: CASSSLDTRAAYGYTF

j_gene: TRBJ1-4
d_gene: .
v_gene: TRBV29-1
abundance: .
CDR3nt: TGCAGCGGCCGGACAGCGGAAAAACTGTTTTTT
CDR3aa: CSGRTAEKLFF

j_gene: TRBJ1-1
d_gene: .
v_gene: TRBV7-2
abundance: .
CDR3nt: TGTGCCAGCAGCCCTTGGCAGGCAATGAACACTGAAGCTTTCTTT
CDR3aa: CASSPWQAMNTEAFF

j_gene: TRBJ1-3
d_gene: TRBD1
v_gene: TRBV2
abundance: .
CDR3nt: TGTGCCAGCGGGGGACAGGGTGCTGGAAACACCATATATTTT
CDR3aa: CASGGQGAGNTIYF

j_gene: TRBJ1-1
d_gene: .
v_gene: TRBV19
abundance: many
CDR3nt: TGTGCCAGTAGTATACGGTCGACAGGCGTAGCTTTCTTT
CDR3aa: CASSIRSTGVAFF

j_gene: TRBJ1-1
d_gene: .
v_gene: TRBV7-9
abundance: .
CDR3nt: TGTGCCAGCAGCTTAGTAGCGGGTGAAGCTTTCTTT
CDR3aa: CASSLVAGEAFF

j_gene: TRBJ2-1
d_gene: TRBD2
v_gene: TRBV2
abundance: .
CDR3nt: TGTGCCAGCAGTGGGGGGACTAGCCGCGGTGAGCAGTTCTTC
CDR3aa: CASSGGTSRGEQFF

j_gene: TRBJ2-2
d_gene: TRBD2
v_gene: TRBV30
abundance: once
CDR3nt: TGTGCCTGGACAGGGACTAGCGCGAGGGAGCTGTTTTTT
CDR3aa: CAWTGTSARELFF

j_gene: TRBJ2-7
d_gene: TRBD1
v_gene: TRBV7-2
abundance: .
CDR3nt: TGTGCCAGCAGCTTCAGGACAGGGGACGAGCAGTACTTC
CDR3aa: CASSFRTGDEQYF

j_gene: TRBJ1-1
d_gene: TRBD1
v_gene: TRBV9
abundance: .
CDR3nt: TGTGCCAGCAGCGGAGGGGAGGGACAGGGAACTTTCTTT
CDR3aa: CASSGGEGQGTFF

j_gene: TRBJ2-7
d_gene: .
v_gene: TRBV7-9
abundance: .
CDR3nt: TGTGCCAGCAGCTTAGTGGGCTACTACGAGCAGTACTTC
CDR3aa: CASSLVGYYEQYF

j_gene: TRBJ2-1
d_gene: .
v_gene: TRBV9
abundance: .
CDR3nt: TGTGCCAGCAGCATCCGTCCGGGACACATAATCGATGAGCAGTTCTTC
CDR3aa: CASSIRPGHIIDEQFF

j_gene: TRBJ2-5
d_gene: TRBD2
v_gene: TRBV30
abundance: .
CDR3nt: TGTGCCTGGGAGCGGGAGTGGGGGGAGACCCAGTACTTC
CDR3aa: CAWEREWGETQYF

j_gene: TRBJ1-6
d_gene: TRBD1
v_gene: TRBV30
abundance: .
CDR3nt: TGTGCCTGGAGCCCGGGACAGGGGAATTCACCCCTCCACTTT
CDR3aa: CAWSPGQGNSPLHF

j_gene: TRBJ1-6
d_gene: .
v_gene: TRBV5-1
abundance: .
CDR3nt: TGCGCCAGCAGCTTACGGAGCTCCTATAATTCACCCCTCCACTTT
CDR3aa: CASSLRSSYNSPLHF

j_gene: TRBJ2-5
d_gene: .
v_gene: TRBV10-3
abundance: .
CDR3nt: TGTGCCATCAGTGAGTCCCGTCAAGAGACCCAGTACTTC
CDR3aa: CAISESRQETQYF

j_gene: TRBJ1-1
d_gene: .
v_gene: TRBV2
abundance: .
CDR3nt: TGTGCCAGCAGCTCCCAGGGGTTTGGCACTGAAGCTTTCTTT
CDR3aa: CASSSQGFGTEAFF

j_gene: TRBJ1-3
d_gene: .
v_gene: TRBV2
abundance: .
CDR3nt: TGTGCCAGCACCACCCTTTCGAGGGGAAACACCATATATTTT
CDR3aa: CASTTLSRGNTIYF

j_gene: TRBJ2-1
d_gene: .
v_gene: TRBV6-5
abundance: few
CDR3nt: TGTGCCAGCAGTTACTCGAGGGACAATGAGCAGTTCTTC
CDR3aa: CASSYSRDNEQFF

j_gene: TRBJ1-3
d_gene: .
v_gene: TRBV4-3
abundance: .
CDR3nt: TGCGCCAGCAGCCAAGATGGGGGCCCTGGAAACACCATATATTTT
CDR3aa: CASSQDGGPGNTIYF

j_gene: TRBJ2-1
d_gene: .
v_gene: TRBV9
abundance: .
CDR3nt: TGTGCCAGCAGCGTAGTTCAGGTCACGAATGAGCAGTTCTTC
CDR3aa: CASSVVQVTNEQFF

j_gene: TRBJ1-3
d_gene: .
v_gene: TRBV5-1
abundance: .
CDR3nt: TGCGCCAGCAGCTTGGCAGGGTTCTCTGGAAACACCATATATTTT
CDR3aa: CASSLAGFSGNTIYF

j_gene: TRBJ1-5
d_gene: .
v_gene: TRBV2
abundance: .
CDR3nt: TGTGCCAGCAGTGAGATGGGGCAGTCCGCCCAGCCCCAGCATTTT
CDR3aa: CASSEMGQSAQPQHF

j_gene: TRBJ2-5
d_gene: .
v_gene: TRBV29-1
abundance: few
CDR3nt: TGCAGCGTTGGGGGAAAGAAGGGGTACCAAGAGACCCAGTACTTC
CDR3aa: CSVGGKKGYQETQYF

j_gene: TRBJ1-2
d_gene: .
v_gene: TRBV6-6
abundance: .
CDR3nt: TGTGCCAGCAGTTACTCAATTACAGGGTACTATGGCTACACCTTC
CDR3aa: CASSYSITGYYGYTF

j_gene: TRBJ2-3
d_gene: .
v_gene: TRBV2
abundance: .
CDR3nt: TGTGCCAGCAGTGAAGGGCAGTTTAATACAGATACGCAGTATTTT
CDR3aa: CASSEGQFNTDTQYF

j_gene: TRBJ2-5
d_gene: TRBD2
v_gene: TRBV30
abundance: .
CDR3nt: TGTGCCTGGAGCCCCACTAGCGGGAGGGTGCAGACCCAGTACTTC
CDR3aa: CAWSPTSGRVQTQYF

j_gene: TRBJ1-4
d_gene: TRBD1
v_gene: TRBV5-1
abundance: .
CDR3nt: TGCGCCAGCAGCTTGCAGCGGACAGGGGGTGAAAAACTGTTTTTT
CDR3aa: CASSLQRTGGEKLFF

j_gene: TRBJ1-1
d_gene: .
v_gene: TRBV29-1
abundance: .
CDR3nt: TGCAGCGCCGCTTACAGGGCAGATACTGAAGCTTTCTTT
CDR3aa: CSAAYRADTEAFF

j_gene: TRBJ1-1
d_gene: .
v_gene: TRBV10-3
abundance: .
CDR3nt: TGTGCCATCAGTGGAGGACAGCTCATGAACACTGAAGCTTTCTTT
CDR3aa: CAISGGQLMNTEAFF

j_gene: TRBJ1-3
d_gene: TRBD1
v_gene: TRBV7-9
abundance: once
CDR3nt: TGTGCCAGCAGCCGCATACAGGGGGCGGCAGGAAACACCATATATTTT
CDR3aa: CASSRIQGAAGNTIYF

j_gene: TRBJ1-5
d_gene: TRBD1
v_gene: TRBV2
abundance: .
CDR3nt: TGTGCCAGCAGTGGACAGGGGGTTAGCAATCAGCCCCAGCATTTT
CDR3aa: CASSGQGVSNQPQHF

j_gene: TRBJ2-2
d_gene: TRBD1
v_gene: TRBV25-1
abundance: .
CDR3nt: TGTGCCAGCAGTGATCGGAGGACAGGGGGCACCGGGGAGCTGTTTTTT
CDR3aa: CASSDRRTGGTGELFF

j_gene: TRBJ1-1
d_gene: .
v_gene: TRBV5-1
abundance: .
CDR3nt: TGCGCCAGCAGCTTGGACAGGGTCGGAGGTGAAGCTTTCTTT
CDR3aa: CASSLDRVGGEAFF

j_gene: TRBJ1-2
d_gene: .
v_gene: TRBV7-6
abundance: .
CDR3nt: TGTGCCAGCAGCGCAGACTCCTATGGCTACACCTTC
CDR3aa: CASSADSYGYTF

j_gene: TRBJ1-4
d_gene: .
v_gene: TRBV27
abundance: once
CDR3nt: TGTGCCAGCAGTTTATGGCAGGCGGAAAAACTGTTTTTT
CDR3aa: CASSLWQAEKLFF

j_gene: TRBJ2-7
d_gene: .
v_gene: TRBV10-3
abundance: .
CDR3nt: TGTGCCACCGACTCGGGGTACCAAGGCTACGAGCAGTACTTC
CDR3aa: CATDSGYQGYEQYF